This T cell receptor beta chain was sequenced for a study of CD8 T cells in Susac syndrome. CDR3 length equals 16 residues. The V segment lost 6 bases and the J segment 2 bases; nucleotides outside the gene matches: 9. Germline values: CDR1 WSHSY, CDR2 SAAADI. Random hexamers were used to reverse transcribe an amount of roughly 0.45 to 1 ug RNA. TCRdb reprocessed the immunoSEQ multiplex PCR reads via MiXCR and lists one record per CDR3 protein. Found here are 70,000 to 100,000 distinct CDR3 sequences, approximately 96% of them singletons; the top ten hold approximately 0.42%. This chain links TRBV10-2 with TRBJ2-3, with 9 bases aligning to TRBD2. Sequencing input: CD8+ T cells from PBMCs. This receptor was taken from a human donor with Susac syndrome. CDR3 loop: CASRIGLAFSTDTQYF. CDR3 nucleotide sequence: TGCGCCAGCAGGATCGGACTAGCGTTTTCCACAGATACGCAGTATTTT.